This T cell receptor (beta chain) came from a study of T cells after yellow fever vaccination. As for this clonotype: No antigen is known for it.

TCRdb independently ran MiXCR on the 5' RACE reads; one entry per CDR3 protein. This table has some 200,000 distinct CDR3 sequences, 11% appearing once. The CDR3 is 15 residues long. The V and J ends lost 6 bases and 4 bases, in that order; junction bases with no gene match: 8. From germline, CDR1 is MNHEY and CDR2 SVGAGI. The study's findings and limits: The secondary response peaked faster, at day 5 versus 15, but was weaker.

The TCR was taken from a man aged 18-30 years who received the YFV17D yellow fever vaccine. This specimen was CD8+ T cells sorted from PBMCs, taken 15 days after the yellow fever booster vaccination. V is TRBV6-5 and J is TRBJ1-2; 10 bases map to TRBD1. CDR3 nucleotide sequence: TGTGCCAGCAGCCTAGACAGGGGGCGTATCTATGGCTACACCTTC. Residues: CASSLDRGRIYGYTF.